This paragraph covers one T cell receptor beta chain sequence. Its antigen is as yet unknown. The data stem from a study of molecular identifiers for immune sequencing clone quantification. Findings and caveats of the study: Effector cells kept over 97% of their molecules in clones above 20 RNA copies, while naive cells kept under 1% there.

Naive CD8 libraries came from about 19,000 to 1,100,000 sorted cells with 10%, 30% or 50% RNA. Naive CD8 T cells were sorted as CD8+CD4-CCR7+CD45RA+. Preparation of the bulk TCR libraries relied on previously described methods and listed TCR primers. TCRdb re-called the PCR reads through MiXCR, storing one row per CDR3 protein. The table lists about half a million distinct CDR3 sequences, around 21% of them singletons, with 0.7% to 1% in the top ten. With V trimmed by 3 bases and J by 7 bases, 6 bases remained unmatched. There are 14 residues in the CDR3. Germline V gene sequence: CDR1 KGHSH, CDR2 LQKENI.

V usage is TRBV18 and J usage is TRBJ2-3; TRBD1 matches 8 bases. The TCR sequence derives from a human donor in good health. Some libraries in this study had Jurkat cell RNA spiked in. Sequencing was performed on naive CD8+ T cells from blood, with Jurkat cell RNA spiked in. Subset given: FACS-sorted CD8+CD4-CCR7+CD45RA+ naive T cells. The CDR3 DNA sequence: TGTGCCAGCTCACCGGACAGGGCGGAGTATACGCAGTATTTT. Translating it yields CASSPDRAEYTQYF.